This entry lists 28 T cell receptor beta chains sequenced from one sample in a study of T cells after yellow fever vaccination. TCRdb reanalysed the 5' RACE reads using MiXCR and keeps one entry per CDR3 protein. Among hundreds of thousands of distinct CDR3 sequences listed, 15% to 20% were seen once. The sample consisted of PBMCs, taken 15 days after the yellow fever booster vaccination. The receptors originated from a man younger than 45 who received the YFV17D yellow fever vaccine.

The sample holds a few counts of this clonotype. This rearrangement joins TRBV3-1 to TRBJ2-2; D unclear. Germline V CDR1 and CDR2: LGHDT, YNNKEL (reference sequence). CDR3 size: 14 residues. V was clipped by 1 base and J by 6 bases, with 9 bases between them. The CDR3 region is CASSQARAAGELFF. The CDR3 nucleotides read TGTGCCAGCAGCCAAGCGCGAGCAGCCGGGGAGCTGTTTTTT.

In its sample, this clonotype was seen once. The chain links TRBV15 to TRBJ2-7; 9 bases align to TRBD2. The CDR3 sequence is 15 residues long. V shed 5 bases, J shed 3 bases, and the junction held 8 bases outside the gene matches. Germline CDR1 and CDR2: LNHNV and YYDKDF (reference sequence). CDR3 region: CATSDHTTSGYEQYF. The CDR3 bases are TGTGCCACCAGCGACCACACGACTAGCGGCTACGAGCAGTACTTC.

This clonotype was seen a handful of times. The rearrangement joins TRBV12-3 or TRBV12-4 to TRBJ1-6; 7 bases align to TRBD1. V was clipped by 6 bases and J by 10 bases; unmatched bases: 3. The CDR3 loop spans 12 amino acids. The CDR3 nucleotides are TGTGCCAGCAGCGCAGGGGGGTCACCCCTCCACTTT. Its translation is CASSAGGSPLHF.

A note on this clonotype: One end of the junction varies from germline; a read error may be responsible. The chain is built from TRBV20-1 and TRBJ2-7, with 15 bases matching TRBD2. This CDR3 is built from 12 residues. Germline lookup yields CDR1 DFQATT and CDR2 SNEGSKA (reference sequence). Here the CDR3 DNA reads TGCAGTGCTTTGGGACTAGCGGGAGGTTGTGTTTTC. Encoded protein: CSALGLAGGCVF.

The chain joins TRBV20-1 to TRBJ2-1, with 7 positions matching TRBD1. Germline V gene sequence: CDR1 DFQATT, CDR2 SNEGSKA (reference sequence). The length of the CDR3 is 14 residues. Trimming cost V 3 bases and J 4 bases; bases outside gene matches: 6. The CDR3 DNA is TGCAGTGCTAGTGGGACAGTTGTATACAATGAGCAGTTCTTC. As protein: CSASGTVVYNEQFF.

This clonotype was seen more than once but under ten times. The chain joins TRBV15 to TRBJ1-1; possible D gene TRBD1, 6 bases. Trimming took 0 bases from V and 6 from J, leaving 11 bases between them. Germline CDR1 and CDR2: LNHNV and YYDKDF (reference sequence). The CDR3 is 14 amino acids. The CDR3 spells CATSRDRDRPEAFF. The CDR3 bases are TGTGCCACCAGCAGAGATCGTGACAGGCCTGAAGCTTTCTTT. Full variable domain (missing parts from reference TRBV15 and TRBJ1-1): DAMVIQNPRYQVTQFGKPVTLSCSQTLNHNVMYWYQQKSSQAPKLLFHYYDKDFNNEADTPDNFQSRRPNTSFCFLDIRSPGLGDTAMYLCATSRDRDRPEAFFGQGTRLTVV.

This sequence joins TRBV7-6 and TRBJ2-7, with 7 positions matching TRBD1. With 0 bases clipped from V and 3 bases from J, the junction kept 5 bases outside the gene matches. Germline CDR1 SGHVS, CDR2 FNYEAQ. The CDR3 consists of 15 residues. CDR3 loop: CASSLAPDRRYEQYF. As DNA, the CDR3 is TGTGCCAGCAGCTTAGCCCCGGACAGGCGCTACGAGCAGTACTTC.

The CDR3 nucleotides read TGTGCCAGCAGTTTAGCTAGCGTAAACACCGGGGAGCTGTTTTTT. It is translated as CASSLASVNTGELFF. This rearrangement joins TRBV12-3 or TRBV12-4 to TRBJ2-2, with a tentative D call TRBD2 (5 bases). With 0 bases removed from V and 2 bases from J, the gap between germline ends came to 7 bases. The CDR3 is 15 residues long.

V usage is TRBV5-1 and J usage is TRBJ1-1, with D hard to call. Trimming removed 5 bases at V and 4 bases at J, with 12 bases between. This CDR3 is 13 amino acids long. CDR1 and CDR2 (germline): SGHRS, YFSETQ. This chain's CDR3 is CASRLPGGTEAFF. CDR3 nucleotides: TGCGCCAGCAGATTACCCGGCGGCACTGAAGCTTTCTTT.

The table lists this clonotype with a few counts. CDR3 sequence (DNA): TGCAGTGCTAGACGCCCTGGAGGGGGCCACGAGCAGTACTTC. It yields the protein CSARRPGGGHEQYF. The rearrangement uses TRBV20-1 and TRBJ2-7, with D possibly matching TRBD1 (7 bases). CDR3 length: 14 amino acids. V was pared by 2 bases and J by 5 bases, with 16 bases between. CDR1 is DFQATT and CDR2 is SNEGSKA in the germline V gene (reference sequence).

This clonotype has a handful of counts. The chain recombines TRBV5-1 with TRBJ2-6; TRBD1 matches at 8 bases. V dropped 0 bases and J dropped 0; count of bases not matched to a gene: 2. The CDR3 runs to 17 residues. In germline, CDR1 is SGHRS, CDR2 YFSETQ. The CDR3 sequence: CASSLVGTGSGANVLTF. The DNA of the CDR3 is TGCGCCAGCAGCTTGGTTGGGACAGGCTCTGGGGCCAACGTCCTGACTTTC.

The genes are TRBV5-1 and TRBJ2-1; either TRBD1 or TRBD2 may supply D (6 bases each). V lost 1 base, J lost 4 bases, and 18 bases lay in between. From germline, CDR1 is SGHRS and CDR2 YFSETQ. The CDR3 spans 17 residues. CDR3 sequence: CASSLRGDPIVYNEQFF. CDR3 nucleotides: TGCGCCAGCAGCTTGAGGGGGGACCCAATTGTTTACAATGAGCAGTTCTTC.

The sample holds a few counts of this clonotype. This chain connects TRBV4-3 to TRBJ2-7, with 7 bases fitting TRBD1. In germline, CDR1 is LGHNA, CDR2 YSLEER. The CDR3 has 15 residues. V trimming: 2 bases; J trimming: 6 bases; junction bases outside the gene matches: 10. The CDR3 DNA sequence: TGCGCCAGCAGCCAAACGCAGGGGGTAGTTGGCGAGCAGTACTTC. It encodes CASSQTQGVVGEQYF.

The J gene is TRBJ2-3, the V gene TRBV20-1; 7 nucleotides agree with TRBD2. There are 13 residues in the CDR3. Trimming at V came to 7 bases and at J to 3 bases, leaving 7 bases not matched to a gene. Germline CDR1 and CDR2: DFQATT and SNEGSKA (reference sequence). The CDR3 nucleotides are TGCAGTGGGGGGAGGGGAGATACAGATACGCAGTATTTT. Amino acid sequence: CSGGRGDTDTQYF.

The rearrangement links TRBV12-3 or TRBV12-4 to TRBJ2-5, with D possibly matching TRBD1 (6 bases). V shed 4 bases and J shed 5 bases, with 14 bases lying between them. This CDR3 region has 14 residues. The CDR3 DNA reads as TGTGCCAGCAGTTATAAACAGGGCCTCGAGACCCAGTACTTC. This encodes CASSYKQGLETQYF.

The chain is built from TRBV5-5 and TRBJ1-1; a weak D match, TRBD1 (5 bases). This CDR3 is built from 16 residues. Germline assignment: CDR1 SGHKS and CDR2 YYEKEE (reference sequence). Trimming left V 4 bases short and J 0 bases short, with 16 bases between. The CDR3 spells CASSVNTGRVNTEAFF. CDR3 bases: TGTGCCAGCAGCGTCAATACGGGACGGGTGAACACTGAAGCTTTCTTT. The whole variable domain, filled in from reference TRBV5-5 and TRBJ1-1, reads DAGVTQSPTHLIKTRGQQVTLRCSPISGHKSVSWYQQVLGQGPQFIFQYYEKEERGRGNFPDRFSARQFPNYSSELNVNALLLGDSALYLCASSVNTGRVNTEAFFGQGTRLTVV.

The V gene is TRBV20-1, the J gene TRBJ2-3; 10 bases map to TRBD2. Germline V gene sequence: CDR1 DFQATT, CDR2 SNEGSKA (reference sequence). This CDR3 contains 20 residues. Losses at the gene ends were 0 bases for V and 0 bases for J; bases not matched to a gene: 15. As DNA, the CDR3 is TGCAGTGCTAGAGATCACCGCGGACTAGCGGCGTCACCTAGCACAGATACGCAGTATTTT. This codes for CSARDHRGLAASPSTDTQYF.

The rearrangement uses TRBV6-2 or TRBV6-3 and TRBJ2-3, with D perhaps TRBD1 (5 bases). The CDR3 is 12 amino acids. Germline values: CDR1 MNHEY, CDR2 SVGEGT. Trimming left V 2 bases short and J 5 bases short, with 5 bases between. The CDR3 reads CASSYRGDTQYF. CDR3 sequence (DNA): TGTGCCAGCAGTTACAGGGGAGATACGCAGTATTTT.

The table lists this clonotype with a few counts. CDR3 amino acids: CATRRERSSYEQYF. The DNA of the CDR3 is TGTGCCACCCGTCGGGAACGGAGCTCCTACGAGCAGTACTTC. This chain joins TRBV15 and TRBJ2-7; tentatively, D is TRBD2 (5 bases). This CDR3 is 14 amino acids long. V shed 8 bases and J shed 0 bases, with 14 bases lying between them. The germline V gene encodes CDR1 LNHNV and CDR2 YYDKDF (reference sequence).

The rearrangement joins TRBV12-3 or TRBV12-4 to TRBJ2-3; 9 nucleotides agree with TRBD2. V dropped 6 bases and J dropped 14; count of bases not matched to a gene: 9. The CDR3 totals 12 residues. In DNA, the CDR3 is TGTGCCAGCAGGACCCCTAGCGGGATGGTGTATTTT. The encoded protein is CASRTPSGMVYF.

This clonotype occurred a few times. The rearrangement joins TRBV9 to TRBJ2-7; tentatively, D is TRBD1 (6 bases). V lost 0 bases to trimming and J lost 3 bases, with 13 bases between them. The V gene's germline CDR1 is SGDLS and CDR2 YYNGEE. CDR3 length equals 15 residues. CDR3 in DNA: TGTGCCAGCAGCGTAGGGGACACCCAGGGCTACGAGCAGTACTTC. Encoded protein: CASSVGDTQGYEQYF.

The chain has TRBV5-1 and TRBJ2-1; D not resolved. Germline CDR1 SGHRS, CDR2 YFSETQ. Trimming pared 9 bases from V and 9 bases from J, leaving 16 bases between. This CDR3 contains 12 residues. In DNA, the CDR3 is TGCGCCACCACGGTTCCCCCCGGTGAGCAGTTCTTC. It is translated as CATTVPPGEQFF. Full variable domain (rest looked up from reference TRBV5-1 and TRBJ2-1): KAGVTQTPRYLIKTRGQQVTLSCSPISGHRSVSWYQQTPGQGLQFLFEYFSETQRNKGNFPGRFSGRQFSNSRSEMNVSTLELGDSALYLCATTVPPGEQFFGPGTRLTVL.

This clonotype has a handful of counts. The V call is TRBV5-4, the J call TRBJ2-1; 9 positions agree with TRBD1. Germline CDR1 reads SGHNT; CDR2 reads YYREEE (reference sequence). The CDR3 length is 16 residues. J was trimmed by 4 bases and V by 3 bases; bases with no gene match: 8. CDR3 in DNA: TGTGCCAGCAGCTATAGGACAGGGGTCGGTTACAATGAGCAGTTCTTC. It is translated as CASSYRTGVGYNEQFF.

V usage is TRBV20-1 and J usage is TRBJ1-5; unclear D gene. V was clipped by 2 bases and J by 5 bases, with 16 bases between them. From germline, CDR1 is DFQATT and CDR2 SNEGSKA (reference sequence). The CDR3 has 15 residues. This CDR3 is CSARKAGQVDQPQHF. The CDR3 DNA reads TGCAGTGCTAGAAAGGCGGGCCAAGTTGATCAGCCCCAGCATTTT.

This chain uses TRBV3-1 with TRBJ2-7, with TRBD1 matching over 7 bases. This CDR3 spans 14 amino acids. With V trimmed by 1 base and J by 2 bases, 2 bases remained unmatched. Germline values: CDR1 LGHDT, CDR2 YNNKEL (reference sequence). The CDR3 sequence: CASSQARGTYEQYF. CDR3 bases: TGTGCCAGCAGCCAAGCCAGGGGGACCTACGAGCAGTACTTC.

DNA of the CDR3: TGCAGCGCTTGGGACAGTTCGCAGTATTTT. Translating gives CSAWDSSQYF. The rearrangement joins TRBV29-1 to TRBJ2-3, with 7 bases fitting TRBD1. V gave up 7 bases and J gave up 10 bases; unmatched junction bases: 5. In germline, CDR1 is SQVTM, CDR2 ANQGSEA. The CDR3 spans 10 residues.

The chain recombines TRBV7-6 with TRBJ1-1; 7 positions agree with TRBD1. With V trimmed by 5 bases and J by 0 bases, 6 bases remained unmatched. CDR1 is SGHVS and CDR2 is FNYEAQ in the germline V gene. CDR3 length: 15 residues. The CDR3 protein is CASSARTGMNTEAFF. The CDR3, as DNA: TGTGCCAGCAGCGCTAGGACAGGAATGAACACTGAAGCTTTCTTT. The full variable domain, rest sourced from reference TRBV7-6 and TRBJ1-1, is GAGVSQSPRYKVTKRGQDVALRCDPISGHVSLYWYRQALGQGPEFLTYFNYEAQQDKSGLPNDRFSAERPEGSISTLTIQRTEQRDSAMYRCASSARTGMNTEAFFGQGTRLTVV.

The chain employs TRBV4-2 and TRBJ1-1; 9 bases are a match to TRBD1. CDR1 is LGHNA, CDR2 YNFKEQ, per germline. The CDR3 has 15 residues. After removal of 3 bases from V and 0 bases from J, the junction contained 2 bases not matched to a gene. CDR3 sequence reads: CASSQGQGVNTEAFF. The CDR3 DNA reads TGTGCCAGCAGCCAGGGACAGGGTGTGAACACTGAAGCTTTCTTT.